These T cell receptor beta chains were read from a single sample in a study of metastatic and nonmetastatic thyroid tumors. With MiXCR, TCRdb called clones anew from the PCR reads. The sample includes about 32,000 clones, roughly a fifth of them seen just once. Sequenced: blood. These receptors all stem from a female donor with papillary thyroid cancer or a benign thyroid nodule (not recorded which). Some clones in this sample may be carry-over from other donors' samples. Both conserved end residues are trimmed from each CDR3.

TRBJ2-7	TRBV19	ASSTSGTGGYEQY
TRBJ2-7	TRBV20-1	SARDGRHPYEQY
TRBJ2-2	TRBV12-3/TRBV12-4	ASSLRTGTSGELF
TRBJ2-1	TRBV11-2	ASSLVAASYNEQF
TRBJ2-1	TRBV12-3/TRBV12-4	ASSFWNDEQF
TRBJ2-1	TRBV2	ASSEGWTTNEQF
TRBJ1-6	TRBV19	ASSIRATPLH
TRBJ2-7	TRBV28	ASSLFTGSYEQY
TRBJ2-2	TRBV29-1	SVEAGDTGELF
TRBJ2-3	TRBV20-1	SASRRTDTQY
TRBJ2-7	TRBV20-1	SALGQGSHEQY
TRBJ2-3	TRBV3-1	ASSQDASTDTQY
TRBJ2-5	TRBV11-2	ASSLATRTQY
TRBJ1-5	TRBV20-1	SASGTVNQPQH
TRBJ2-7	TRBV12-3/TRBV12-4	ASRRELAYEQY
TRBJ2-7	TRBV3-1	ASSQALGTGLGEQY
TRBJ2-5	TRBV5-1	ASSLGTAAVETQY
TRBJ1-6	TRBV3-1	ASSPQDPTVRISPLH
TRBJ1-2	TRBV6-6	ASSYGSNDYGYT
TRBJ1-5	TRBV7-9	ASSLNRGPPDSNQPQH
TRBJ2-7	TRBV14	ASSPDSIYEQY
TRBJ1-2	TRBV24-1	ATSDLYRDGYT
TRBJ2-2	TRBV2	ASRRGSTGELF
TRBJ2-4	TRBV10-3	AISQGLAGGRAKNIQY
TRBJ2-3	TRBV6-2/TRBV6-3	ASSYSPTSTDTQY
TRBJ1-1	TRBV11-2	ASSPGTGMNTEAF
TRBJ2-1	TRBV7-9	ASIQTDEQF
TRBJ2-7	TRBV5-6	ASSLGPLSYEQY
TRBJ1-6	TRBV5-1	ASSLGGSYNSPLH
TRBJ1-5	TRBV18	ASSPSGGGRVSNQPQH
TRBJ2-3	TRBV11-2	ASSPGLAGFADTQY
TRBJ2-2	TRBV12-3/TRBV12-4	ASSLRTPTGELF
TRBJ1-4	TRBV20-1	SVPGRDEKLF
TRBJ2-1	TRBV7-9	ASSLGGLAGSYNEQF
TRBJ1-1	TRBV6-1	ASSEQGGNTEAF
TRBJ2-1	TRBV6-1	ASHRGYNEQF
TRBJ2-1	TRBV6-5	ASSRASLTPAYNEQF
TRBJ2-7	TRBV3-1	ASKQMDEQY
TRBJ2-1	TRBV7-2	ASRSSGSSYNEQF
TRBJ1-2	TRBV10-2	ASSAYGVDYGYT
TRBJ1-2	TRBV24-1	ATSGLRDGYGYT
TRBJ1-2	TRBV11-2	ASSLVSGDRGGYT
TRBJ2-3	TRBV4-2	ASSPLAGEGTDTQY
TRBJ2-7	TRBV6-5	ASSYSGEQY
TRBJ1-1	TRBV7-3	ASSSTGGEGEAF
TRBJ1-4	TRBV18	ASSLTTGGSNEKLF
TRBJ2-7	TRBV19	ASSIVAGYEQY
TRBJ2-7	TRBV5-5	ASSLTSGRTYEQY
TRBJ2-7	TRBV20-1	SAPQRGLAREGEQY
TRBJ2-5	TRBV6-5	ASSYGGGSETQY
TRBJ2-7	TRBV27	ASSLDGTSAYEQY
TRBJ1-5	TRBV6-1	ASSEAWPGRGQPQH
TRBJ2-3	TRBV7-8	ASSLTPSTDTQY
TRBJ2-5	TRBV20-1	SARDARGGQETQY
TRBJ1-3	TRBV30	AWSFGAATSGNTIY
TRBJ1-1	TRBV6-1	ASSLMGYLTSEAF
TRBJ2-3	TRBV5-1	ASSPISADTQY
TRBJ2-7	TRBV5-1	ASSLDSPYEQY
TRBJ2-4	TRBV28	ASSYSGTARIQY